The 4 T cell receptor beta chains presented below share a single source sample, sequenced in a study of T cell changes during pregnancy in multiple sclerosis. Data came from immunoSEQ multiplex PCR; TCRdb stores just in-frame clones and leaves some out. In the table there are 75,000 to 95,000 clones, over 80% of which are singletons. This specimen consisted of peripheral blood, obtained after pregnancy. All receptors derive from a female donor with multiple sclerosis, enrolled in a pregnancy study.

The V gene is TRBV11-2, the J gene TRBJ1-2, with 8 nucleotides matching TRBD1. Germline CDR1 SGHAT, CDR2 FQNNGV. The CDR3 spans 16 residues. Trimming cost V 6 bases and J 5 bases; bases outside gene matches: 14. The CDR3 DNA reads TGTGCCAGCAGACCACTCAGGGGGCCAAGTGCTTATGGCTACACCTTC. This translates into CASRPLRGPSAYGYTF.

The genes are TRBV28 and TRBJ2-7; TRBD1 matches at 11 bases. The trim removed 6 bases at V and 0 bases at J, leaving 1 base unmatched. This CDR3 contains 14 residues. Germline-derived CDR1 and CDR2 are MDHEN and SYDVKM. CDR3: CASRGTGGSYEQYF. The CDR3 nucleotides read TGTGCCAGCAGAGGGACAGGGGGCTCCTACGAGCAGTACTTC.

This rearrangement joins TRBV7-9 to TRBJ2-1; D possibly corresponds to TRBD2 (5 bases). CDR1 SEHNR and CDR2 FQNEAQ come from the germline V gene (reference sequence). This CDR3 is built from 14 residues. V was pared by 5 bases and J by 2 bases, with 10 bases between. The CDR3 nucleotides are TGTGCCAGCAGCCCCTCGGGGACCTACAATGAGCAGTTCTTC. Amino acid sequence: CASSPSGTYNEQFF.

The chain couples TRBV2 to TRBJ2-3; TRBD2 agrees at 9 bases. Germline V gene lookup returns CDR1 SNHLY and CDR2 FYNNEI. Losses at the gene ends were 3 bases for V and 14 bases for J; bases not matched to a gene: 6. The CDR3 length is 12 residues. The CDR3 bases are TGTGCCAGCAGTGAGAAGCTAGCGGGGCCGTATTTT. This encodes CASSEKLAGPYF. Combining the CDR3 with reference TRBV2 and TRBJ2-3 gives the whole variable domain EPEVTQTPSHQVTQMGQEVILRCVPISNHLYFYWYRQILGQKVEFLVSFYNNEISEKSEIFDDQFSVERPDGSNFTLKIRSTKLEDSAMYFCASSEKLAGPYFGPGTRLTVL.